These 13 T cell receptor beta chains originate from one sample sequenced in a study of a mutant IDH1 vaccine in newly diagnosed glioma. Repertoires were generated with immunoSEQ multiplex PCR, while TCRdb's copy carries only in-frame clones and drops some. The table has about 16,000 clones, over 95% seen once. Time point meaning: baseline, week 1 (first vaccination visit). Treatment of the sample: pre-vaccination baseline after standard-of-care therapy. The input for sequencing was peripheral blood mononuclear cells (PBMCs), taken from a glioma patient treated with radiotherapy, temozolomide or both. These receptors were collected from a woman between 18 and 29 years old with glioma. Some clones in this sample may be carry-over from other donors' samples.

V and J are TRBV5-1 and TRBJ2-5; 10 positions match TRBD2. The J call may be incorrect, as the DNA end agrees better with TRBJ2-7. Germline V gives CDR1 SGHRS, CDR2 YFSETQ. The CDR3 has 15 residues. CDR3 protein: CASSPSGRVVYEQYF. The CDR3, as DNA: TGCGCCAGCAGCCCAAGCGGGAGGGTGGTCTACGAGCAGTACTTC.

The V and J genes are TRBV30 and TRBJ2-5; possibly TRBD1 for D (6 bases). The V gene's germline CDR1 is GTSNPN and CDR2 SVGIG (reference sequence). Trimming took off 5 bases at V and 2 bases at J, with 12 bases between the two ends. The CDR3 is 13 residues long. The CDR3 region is CAWGGQFQETQYF. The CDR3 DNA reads TGTGCCTGGGGGGGCCAGTTTCAAGAGACCCAGTACTTC.

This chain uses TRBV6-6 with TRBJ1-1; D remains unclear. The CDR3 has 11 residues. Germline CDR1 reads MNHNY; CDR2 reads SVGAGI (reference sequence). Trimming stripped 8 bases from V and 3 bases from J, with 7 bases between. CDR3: CASGRDTEAFF. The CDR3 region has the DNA TGTGCCAGCGGACGGGACACTGAAGCTTTCTTT.

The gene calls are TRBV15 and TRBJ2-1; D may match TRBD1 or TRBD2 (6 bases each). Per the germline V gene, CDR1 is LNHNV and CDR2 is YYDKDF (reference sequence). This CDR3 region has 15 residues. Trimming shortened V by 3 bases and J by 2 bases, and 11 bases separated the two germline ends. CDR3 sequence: CATSSLGGPYNEQFF. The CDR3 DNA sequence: TGTGCCACCAGCAGCCTGGGGGGCCCCTACAATGAGCAGTTCTTC.

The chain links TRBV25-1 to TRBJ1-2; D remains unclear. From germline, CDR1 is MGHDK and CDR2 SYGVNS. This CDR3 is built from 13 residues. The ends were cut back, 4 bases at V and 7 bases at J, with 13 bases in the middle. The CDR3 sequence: CASSVSPLGGYTF. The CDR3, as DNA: TGTGCCAGCAGTGTTTCCCCCCTTGGTGGCTACACCTTC.

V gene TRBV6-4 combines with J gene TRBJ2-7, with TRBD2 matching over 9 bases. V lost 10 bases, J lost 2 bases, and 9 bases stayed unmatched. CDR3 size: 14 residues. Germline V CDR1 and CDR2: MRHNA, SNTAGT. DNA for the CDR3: TGTGCCATGCTGGGTAGCGGGAGCACCTACGAGCAGTACTTC. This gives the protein CAMLGSGSTYEQYF.

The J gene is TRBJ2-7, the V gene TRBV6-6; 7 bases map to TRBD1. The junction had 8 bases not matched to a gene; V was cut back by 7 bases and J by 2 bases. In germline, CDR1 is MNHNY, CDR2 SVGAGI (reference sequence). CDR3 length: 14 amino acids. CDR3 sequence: CASNYLDRAYEQYF. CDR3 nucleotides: TGTGCCAGCAATTATCTTGACAGGGCCTACGAGCAGTACTTC.

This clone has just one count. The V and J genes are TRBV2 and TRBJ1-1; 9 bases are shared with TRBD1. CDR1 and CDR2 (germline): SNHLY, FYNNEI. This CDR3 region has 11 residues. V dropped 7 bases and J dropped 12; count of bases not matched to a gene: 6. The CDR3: CASMRDRVTFF. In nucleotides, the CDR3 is TGTGCCAGCATGAGGGACAGGGTAACTTTCTTT.

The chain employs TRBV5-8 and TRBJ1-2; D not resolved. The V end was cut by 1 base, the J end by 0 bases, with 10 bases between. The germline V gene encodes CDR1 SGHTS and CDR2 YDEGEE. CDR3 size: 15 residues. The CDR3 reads CASSLWAQANYGYTF. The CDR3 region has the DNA TGTGCCAGCAGCTTGTGGGCCCAGGCTAACTATGGCTACACCTTC. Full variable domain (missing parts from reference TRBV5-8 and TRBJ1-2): EAGVTQSPTHLIKTRGQQATLRCSPISGHTSVYWYQQALGLGLQFLLWYDEGEERNRGNFPPRFSGRQFPNYSSELNVNALELEDSALYLCASSLWAQANYGYTFGSGTRLTVV.

The DNA for the CDR3 is TGTGCCAGCAGCTTAGTGGGTAGTCATTCACCCCTCCACTTT. It codes for CASSLVGSHSPLHF. This chain links TRBV7-2 with TRBJ1-6; D remains ambiguous. This CDR3 has 14 residues. V shed 1 base and J shed 8 bases, with 9 bases lying between them. Germline CDR1 and CDR2: SGHTA and FQGNSA.

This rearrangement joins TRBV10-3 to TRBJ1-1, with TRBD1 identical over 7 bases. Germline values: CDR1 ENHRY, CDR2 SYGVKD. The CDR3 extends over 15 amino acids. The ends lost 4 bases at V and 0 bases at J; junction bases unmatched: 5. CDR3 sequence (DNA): TGTGCCATCAGTGGGACAGGCGGGCTGAACACTGAAGCTTTCTTT. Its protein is CAISGTGGLNTEAFF.

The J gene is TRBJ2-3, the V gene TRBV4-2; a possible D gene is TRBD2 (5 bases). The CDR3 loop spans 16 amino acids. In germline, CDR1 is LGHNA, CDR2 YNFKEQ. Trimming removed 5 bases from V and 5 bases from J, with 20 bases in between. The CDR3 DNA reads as TGTGCCAGCAGCGTTTATGTAGCGTCGGAGATAGATACGCAGTATTTT. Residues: CASSVYVASEIDTQYF.

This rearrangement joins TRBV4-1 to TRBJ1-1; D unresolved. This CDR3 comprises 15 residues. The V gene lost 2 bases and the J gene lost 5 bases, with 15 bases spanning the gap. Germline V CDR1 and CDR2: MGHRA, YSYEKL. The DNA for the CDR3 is TGCGCCAGCAGCCAAAATCTGCCAAGTGGTACTGAAGCTTTCTTT. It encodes CASSQNLPSGTEAFF.